The 13 T cell receptor beta chains presented below share a single source sample, sequenced in a study of T-cell memory formation after mild COVID-19. TCRdb re-called the 5' RACE reads with MiXCR, one entry per CDR3 protein. The sample shows about 360,000 distinct CDR3 sequences, around an eighth of them seen only once. The sequenced material came from PBMCs or a T cell subset sorted from them (not recorded which). The receptors here all came from a man younger than 35 who had mild COVID-19 (a few samples of this study predate the infection). Cell type and time point are not known.

In this sample, this clonotype turned up a few times. The V and J genes are TRBV4-3 and TRBJ2-3; unclear D gene. The CDR3 extends over 14 amino acids. Deletions cut 0 bases from V and 2 bases from J, with 6 bases between. Germline CDR1 reads LGHNA; CDR2 reads YSLEER. The CDR3 DNA reads TGCGCCAGCAGCCAAGATAGCTTCACAGATACGCAGTATTTT. Translation gives CASSQDSFTDTQYF.

Here the CDR3 reads CASSLYRAGTEAFF. The DNA for the CDR3 is TGTGCCAGCAGTTTATACAGGGCTGGGACTGAAGCTTTCTTT. The chain employs TRBV12-3 or TRBV12-4 and TRBJ1-1, with a weak D call TRBD1 (6 bases). The CDR3 covers 14 residues. V was pared by 2 bases and J by 5 bases, with 12 bases between.

This clonotype was seen more than once but under ten times. The chain combines TRBV19 with TRBJ1-5, with unresolved D. This CDR3 comprises 13 residues. V shed 5 bases and J shed 4 bases, with 9 bases lying between them. CDR1 and CDR2 (germline): LNHDA, SQIVND (reference sequence). The CDR3 region has the DNA TGTGCCAGTAGTCGGCAGCGGAATCAGCCCCAGCATTTT. As protein: CASSRQRNQPQHF.

This clonotype was detected only a few times. The chain joins TRBV4-1 to TRBJ2-5; D remains unclear. The CDR3 has 13 residues. Trimming took off 2 bases at V and 4 bases at J, with 8 bases between the two ends. CDR1 and CDR2 (germline): MGHRA, YSYEKL. CDR3 sequence reads: CASSQPEGETQYF. CDR3 nucleotide sequence: TGCGCCAGCAGCCAACCGGAAGGAGAGACCCAGTACTTC.

The sample holds a few counts of this clonotype. This chain's CDR3 is CASSGQGKSSPLHF. CDR3 sequence (DNA): TGTGCCAGCAGCGGACAGGGAAAGAGCTCACCCCTCCACTTT. The chain joins TRBV3-1 to TRBJ1-6; 8 positions match TRBD1. Germline lookup yields CDR1 LGHDT and CDR2 YNNKEL (reference sequence). J gave up 10 bases and V 5 bases, and 7 bases lay outside the gene matches. CDR3 length: 14 residues.

This sequence joins TRBV20-1 and TRBJ2-3; 9 nucleotides line up with TRBD2. V lost 5 bases to trimming and J lost 0 bases; unmatched junction nucleotides: 9. The CDR3 runs 16 residues. Germline-derived CDR1 and CDR2 are DFQATT and SNEGSKA (reference sequence). The CDR3 nucleotides read TGCAGTGCTCAAACCCTTAGCGGGGGAAGCACAGATACGCAGTATTTT. The encoded protein is CSAQTLSGGSTDTQYF.

On this clonotype itself: The junction differs from germline at one of its ends, possibly a read error. The V gene is TRBV7-7, the J gene TRBJ2-1; 12 bases are a match to TRBD2. The CDR3 has 15 amino acids. Germline loops: CDR1 SSHAT, CDR2 FNYEAQ (reference sequence). Here the CDR3 DNA reads TGTGCTAGCAGCTCCCTAGCGGGGGGGCGGAATGAGCAGTTCTTC. Translated, it gives CASSSLAGGRNEQFF.

This clonotype has just a few counts. This chain joins TRBV15 and TRBJ2-3; D is unresolved. With 0 bases removed from V and 0 bases from J, the gap between germline ends came to 10 bases. The germline V gene encodes CDR1 LNHNV and CDR2 YYDKDF (reference sequence). The CDR3 spans 16 residues. This CDR3 is CATSREVGYSTDTQYF. In nucleotides, the CDR3 is TGTGCCACCAGCAGAGAAGTGGGGTACAGCACAGATACGCAGTATTTT.

This rearrangement joins TRBV6-5 to TRBJ2-2; TRBD1 might be the D (5 bases). Germline V lookup: CDR1 MNHEY, CDR2 SVGAGI. Between the trimmed V and J ends, which lost 2 bases and 0 bases, there was a span of 7 bases. The CDR3 consists of 15 residues. Here the CDR3 DNA reads TGTGCCAGCAGTTACGACAGACCGAACACCGGGGAGCTGTTTTTT. Residues: CASSYDRPNTGELFF.

This clonotype was picked up a small number of times. The J gene is TRBJ2-5, the V gene TRBV20-1, with D possibly matching TRBD2 (6 bases). Between the trimmed V and J ends, which lost 0 bases and 2 bases, there was a span of 13 bases. The CDR3 runs to 15 residues. CDR1 DFQATT and CDR2 SNEGSKA come from the germline V gene (reference sequence). The DNA for the CDR3 is TGCAGTGCTAGAGATCCGGCGGGGATTCAAGAGACCCAGTACTTC. The encoded protein is CSARDPAGIQETQYF.

This sequence joins TRBV27 and TRBJ2-5; tentative D call: TRBD1 (7 bases). Trimming shortened V by 5 bases and J by 5 bases, and 12 bases separated the two germline ends. The CDR3 has 13 residues. CDR1 is MNHEY, CDR2 SMNVEV, per germline (reference sequence). The CDR3 loop reads CASSRTGGETQYF. The CDR3 nucleotides are TGTGCCAGCAGTAGGACAGGAGGGGAGACCCAGTACTTC.

This clonotype was detected a few times. This chain uses TRBV7-9 with TRBJ2-3, with D uncertain. This CDR3 comprises 14 residues. Trimming left V 5 bases short and J 0 bases short, with 9 bases between. Germline CDR1 reads SEHNR; CDR2 reads FQNEAQ (reference sequence). The CDR3 bases are TGTGCCAGCAGCGGGCGATACAGCACAGATACGCAGTATTTT. Its translation: CASSGRYSTDTQYF.

This clonotype showed up many times. The chain recombines TRBV18 with TRBJ2-1; 8 positions match TRBD1. The CDR3 is 16 residues long. V was pared by 4 bases and J by 4 bases, with 9 bases of the junction left unmatched. Germline V gives CDR1 KGHSH, CDR2 LQKENI. CDR3 DNA sequence: TGTGCCAGCTCACTTAATCAGGGGGCGAAGTACAATGAGCAGTTCTTC. Its translation: CASSLNQGAKYNEQFF.